In its sample, the clone carrying this T cell receptor (beta chain) was seen a few times. The antigen remains unidentified. The entry originates in a study of CD8+CD57+ T cells in acquired aplastic anemia. Study context: Average DNA yield from sorted CD4+ and CD8+ cells was about 2.9 ug. Whole-study findings and limits: Between patients and controls, about 31 CD8+ CDR3 sequences were found in common.

This CDR3 has 13 amino acids. The V gene's germline CDR1 is LNHNV and CDR2 YYDKDF (reference sequence). Trimming cost V 2 bases and J 4 bases, with 8 bases left between them. Genomic DNA, serving as template, underwent TCR beta VDJ and CDR3 profiling. Using its own MiXCR run on the reads, TCRdb lists one record per CDR3 protein. The sample has some 170,000 distinct CDR3 sequences; around 50% are singletons. In patients chosen for sequencing, flow cytometry had shown CD8+CD57+ cell expansion. The V call is TRBV15, the J call TRBJ2-5, with a tentative D call TRBD1 (5 bases). Material: sorted CD4+, CD8+, or CD8+CD57+ T cells (not recorded which) from PBMCs. The receptor was isolated from a human donor with aplastic anemia. For the CDR3, the DNA is TGTGCCACCAGCAGACAGGGCGGAGAGACCCAGTACTTC. It specifies CATSRQGGETQYF.